The entry below describes one TCR beta chain. These data originate in a study of blood T cell repertoires in COVID-19. The overall study: The United States, Italy and Spain provided the acute and convalescent COVID-19 samples. PBMCs, B-cell-depleted T cells, or T cells provided the cDNA or gDNA that made up the material.

The data were produced by immunoSEQ multiplex PCR, yet TCRdb's version contains in-frame clones alone and is incomplete. The sample records 200,000 or so clones, 65% to 85% being singletons. V lost 0 bases, J lost 8 bases, and 6 bases stayed unmatched. The CDR3 length is 14 residues. From germline, CDR1 is GTSNPN and CDR2 SVGIG (reference sequence). This sequence was found in a man in his forties who had recovered from COVID-19. The specimen was PBMCs or T cells enriched from blood (not recorded which). The chain uses TRBV30 and TRBJ1-2, with 10 bases fitting TRBD1. The CDR3 protein is CAWSVGQGMDGYTF. CDR3 in DNA: TGTGCCTGGAGTGTGGGACAGGGGATGGACGGCTACACCTTC.